This T cell receptor beta chain was captured in a study of blood T cell repertoires in COVID-19. Study at large: Material from acute and convalescent COVID-19 was sourced from the United States, Italy and Spain. In each case, the material was cDNA or gDNA derived from T cells, B-cell-depleted T cells, or PBMCs.

V was pared by 2 bases and J by 4 bases, with 5 bases of the junction left unmatched. Germline CDR1 LGHDT, CDR2 YNNKEL (reference sequence). This CDR3 comprises 17 residues. Original data processing: Scientists estimated how many nucleated cells there were by amplifying reference gene primers. Method: immunoSEQ multiplex PCR; TCRdb's copy keeps in-frame clones and lacks some. Clone size and the V and J calls come from that table; the DNA yielded D and trimming. In the table there are about 50,000 clones, roughly nine tenths of which are singletons. V usage is TRBV3-1 (or the pseudogene TRBV3-2) and J usage is TRBJ2-7, with 16 bases identical to TRBD2. The sequence came from a man in his fifties or sixties with active or convalescent COVID-19. Sequenced sample: peripheral blood. The CDR3 protein is CASSQPPGLAGGYEQYF. The CDR3 DNA follows: TGTGCCAGCAGCCAACCCCCGGGACTAGCGGGGGGGTACGAGCAGTACTTC.